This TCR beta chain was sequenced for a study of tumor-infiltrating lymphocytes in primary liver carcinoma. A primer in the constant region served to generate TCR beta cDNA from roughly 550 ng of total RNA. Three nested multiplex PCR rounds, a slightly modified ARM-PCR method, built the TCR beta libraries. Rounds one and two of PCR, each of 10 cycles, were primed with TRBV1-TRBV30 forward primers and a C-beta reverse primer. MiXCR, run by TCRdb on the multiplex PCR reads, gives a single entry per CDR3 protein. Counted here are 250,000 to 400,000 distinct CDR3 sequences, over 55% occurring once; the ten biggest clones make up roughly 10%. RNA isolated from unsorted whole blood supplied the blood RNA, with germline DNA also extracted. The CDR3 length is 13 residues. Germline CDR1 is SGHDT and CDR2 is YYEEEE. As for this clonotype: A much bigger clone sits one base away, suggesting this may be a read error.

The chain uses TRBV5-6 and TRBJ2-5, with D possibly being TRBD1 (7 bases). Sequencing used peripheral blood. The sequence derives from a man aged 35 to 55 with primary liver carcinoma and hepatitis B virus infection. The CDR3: CTSRGDQRETQYF. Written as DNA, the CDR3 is TGTACCAGCAGGGGGGACCAAAGGGAGACCCAGTACTTC.